Each of the 9 T cell receptor beta chains below was sequenced from the same sample in a study of T cell responses to AZD1222 COVID-19 vaccine. Sequencing used immunoSEQ multiplex PCR; TCRdb keeps in-frame clones, though not all of them. This sample has about 130,000 clones; about 90% occur once, and the top ten carry under 2%. Specimen: peripheral blood, collected on day 0 of AZD1222 vaccination. All receptors come from an adult in good health.

This rearrangement joins TRBV14 to TRBJ1-2; D is unresolved. Germline values: CDR1 SGHDN, CDR2 FVKESK. V was cut by 1 base and J by 8 bases, with 11 bases left in between. The CDR3 has 13 residues. In DNA form, the CDR3 reads TGTGCCAGCAGCCAAGCGCTAGAGAGAGGCTACACCTTC. The encoded protein is CASSQALERGYTF.

The V and J genes are TRBV11-2 and TRBJ1-2, with D perhaps TRBD1 (5 bases). Germline V CDR1 and CDR2: SGHAT, FQNNGV. Trimming cost V 2 bases and J 8 bases, with 9 bases left between them. This CDR3 has 12 amino acids. CDR3 bases: TGTGCCAGCAGCTTAATTGGGACCGGCTACACCTTC. Translating it yields CASSLIGTGYTF.

This clone has a handful of counts. The V gene is TRBV5-6, the J gene TRBJ1-2, with D maybe TRBD1 (5 bases). CDR3 length: 15 residues. Germline loops: CDR1 SGHDT, CDR2 YYEEEE. The V end lost 4 bases, the J end lost 7 bases, and 20 bases lay between the germline ends. CDR3 DNA sequence: TGTGCCAGCAGCCCGGGACCATCCAACCAACTTGGCTACACCTTC. This sequence encodes CASSPGPSNQLGYTF.

The chain joins TRBV4-3 to TRBJ1-6; TRBD1 aligns across 10 bases. Germline V gene data show CDR1 as LGHNA and CDR2 as YSLEER. Losses at the gene ends were 1 base for V and 9 bases for J; bases not matched to a gene: 9. This CDR3 spans 17 amino acids. The CDR3 loop is CASSQGSRTGGFSPLHF. Here the CDR3 DNA reads TGCGCCAGCAGCCAAGGGTCCAGGACAGGGGGGTTTTCACCCCTCCACTTT.

This clone appeared a single time. The chain employs TRBV15 and TRBJ1-1, with D perhaps TRBD1 (5 bases). The V gene lost 3 bases and the J gene lost 0 bases, with 14 bases spanning the gap. This CDR3 has 16 residues. Germline CDR1 is LNHNV and CDR2 is YYDKDF (reference sequence). CDR3 protein: CATSSQRGGMNTEAFF. CDR3 sequence (DNA): TGTGCCACCAGCAGCCAGAGGGGAGGGATGAACACTGAAGCTTTCTTT.

The chain has TRBV18 and TRBJ1-1; D uncertain. Trimming removed 6 bases at V and 2 bases at J, with 19 bases between. The germline V gene encodes CDR1 KGHSH and CDR2 LQKENI. This CDR3 has 16 residues. The CDR3: CASSSQTWIPNTEAFF. The CDR3 bases are TGTGCCAGCTCGTCTCAAACCTGGATACCCAACACTGAAGCTTTCTTT.

The genes are TRBV7-2 and TRBJ1-4; no clear D gene. The CDR3 totals 16 residues. Trimming shortened V by 3 bases and J by 7 bases, and 18 bases separated the two germline ends. Germline loops: CDR1 SGHTA, CDR2 FQGNSA. For the CDR3, the DNA is TGTGCCAGCAGCTTTAAAGTGTCCCCAGGAGGTGAAAAACTGTTTTTT. The encoded protein is CASSFKVSPGGEKLFF.

V is TRBV25-1 and J is TRBJ1-1; D gene uncertain. V was shortened by 7 bases and J by 1 base, with 10 bases between the two germline ends. The CDR3 loop spans 13 amino acids. Germline loops: CDR1 MGHDK, CDR2 SYGVNS. Here the CDR3 reads CASMAGKNTEAFF. DNA for the CDR3: TGTGCCAGCATGGCAGGAAAGAACACTGAAGCTTTCTTT.

This chain connects TRBV5-8 to TRBJ2-5, with D perhaps matching TRBD1 (6 bases). Trimming took off 0 bases at V and 4 bases at J, with 19 bases between the two ends. Looked up from germline, CDR1 is SGHTS and CDR2 is YDEGEE. The CDR3 is 17 amino acids. The CDR3 reads CASSLGQGIKRGETQYF. Here the CDR3 DNA reads TGTGCCAGCAGCTTGGGGCAGGGGATTAAGCGTGGAGAGACCCAGTACTTC.